The rows below give T cell receptor beta chains drawn from one sample of a study of T cells in Graves' hyperthyroidism and ophthalmopathy. Using its own MiXCR run on the multiplex PCR reads, TCRdb lists one record per CDR3 protein. In the table there are a few hundred thousand distinct CDR3 sequences, roughly 13% of which are singletons. Material for sequencing was blood. The origin of the receptors is a woman aged 18-35 years with Graves' hyperthyroidism. Both conserved end residues are trimmed from each CDR3.

j_call,cdr3_length,v_call,cdr3_aa
TRBJ1-1,12,TRBV5-6,ASNAAGMNTEAF
TRBJ2-4,14,TRBV27,ASSLIPGLAKNIQY
TRBJ2-1,12,TRBV20-1,SASPSLAGDEQF
TRBJ1-4,12,TRBV28,ASSSGRENEKLF
TRBJ1-1,16,TRBV5-1,ASSADRGPRTMNTEAF
TRBJ2-7,12,TRBV9,ASSVDVTTYEQY
TRBJ2-3,15,TRBV5-1,ASSLGEAGDGTDTQY
TRBJ1-5,11,TRBV19,ASSIGRNQPQH
TRBJ2-1,12,TRBV30,ASSGGGGRPEQF
TRBJ2-7,10,TRBV20-1,SAELQGREQY
TRBJ2-7,14,TRBV3-1,ASSQDSGYGSYEQY
TRBJ2-4,12,TRBV20-1,GAGTGVTKNIQY
TRBJ2-7,12,TRBV30,AWSVLGNPYEQY
TRBJ2-1,15,TRBV7-9,ASSGVDSGSSYNEQF
TRBJ2-1,13,TRBV10-1,ASSELAGGRNEQF